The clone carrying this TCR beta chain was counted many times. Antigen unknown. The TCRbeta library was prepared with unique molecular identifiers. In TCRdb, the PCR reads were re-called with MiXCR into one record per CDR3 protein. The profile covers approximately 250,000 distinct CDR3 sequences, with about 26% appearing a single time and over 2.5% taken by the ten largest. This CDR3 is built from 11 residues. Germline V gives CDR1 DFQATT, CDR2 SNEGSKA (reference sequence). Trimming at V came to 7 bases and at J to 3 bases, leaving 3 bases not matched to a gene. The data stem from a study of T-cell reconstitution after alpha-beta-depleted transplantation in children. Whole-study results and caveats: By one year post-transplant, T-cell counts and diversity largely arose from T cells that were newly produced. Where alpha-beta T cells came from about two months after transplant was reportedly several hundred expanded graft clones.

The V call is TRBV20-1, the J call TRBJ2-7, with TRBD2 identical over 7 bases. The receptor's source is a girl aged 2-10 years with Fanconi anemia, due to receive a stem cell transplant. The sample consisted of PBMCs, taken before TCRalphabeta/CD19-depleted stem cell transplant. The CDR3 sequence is CSERDLYEQYF. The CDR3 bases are TGCAGTGAGCGGGATCTCTACGAGCAGTACTTC.